The 3 T cell receptor beta chains presented below share a single source sample, sequenced in a study of blood T cell repertoires in COVID-19. Only in-frame clones appear in the TCRdb table, and some are missing; sequencing was by immunoSEQ multiplex PCR. The table shows 250,000 or so clones, with 80% to 90% occurring only once. The sequenced sample consisted of PBMCs or T cells enriched from blood (not recorded which). These receptors were taken from a woman aged 45-65 years who had recovered from COVID-19.

The gene calls are TRBV7-2 and TRBJ2-1, with 8 bases lining up with TRBD2. The germline gives CDR1 SGHTA, CDR2 FQGNSA. After removal of 1 base from V and 7 bases from J, the junction contained 6 bases not matched to a gene. This CDR3 region has 15 residues. Written as DNA, the CDR3 is TGTGCCAGCAGCTTAGTCGGACTAGCATCGAATGAGCAGTTCTTC. Its protein product is CASSLVGLASNEQFF.

The gene calls are TRBV19 and TRBJ2-7; 7 bases align to TRBD1. This CDR3 has 15 residues. The ends lost 3 bases at V and 1 base at J; junction bases unmatched: 6. Germline values: CDR1 LNHDA, CDR2 SQIVND (reference sequence). CDR3 protein: CASSIGTAISYEQYF. The CDR3 coding sequence is TGTGCCAGTAGTATTGGGACAGCGATATCCTACGAGCAGTACTTC.

This chain uses TRBV11-3 with TRBJ2-1; 13 nucleotides agree with TRBD2. There are 16 residues in the CDR3. V shed 5 bases, J shed 8 bases, and the junction held 9 bases outside the gene matches. In germline, CDR1 is SGHNT, CDR2 YENEEA. CDR3 DNA: TGTGCCAGCAGCCCTCGGACTAGCGGGAGCATCGATGAGCAGTTCTTC. Its translation is CASSPRTSGSIDEQFF.